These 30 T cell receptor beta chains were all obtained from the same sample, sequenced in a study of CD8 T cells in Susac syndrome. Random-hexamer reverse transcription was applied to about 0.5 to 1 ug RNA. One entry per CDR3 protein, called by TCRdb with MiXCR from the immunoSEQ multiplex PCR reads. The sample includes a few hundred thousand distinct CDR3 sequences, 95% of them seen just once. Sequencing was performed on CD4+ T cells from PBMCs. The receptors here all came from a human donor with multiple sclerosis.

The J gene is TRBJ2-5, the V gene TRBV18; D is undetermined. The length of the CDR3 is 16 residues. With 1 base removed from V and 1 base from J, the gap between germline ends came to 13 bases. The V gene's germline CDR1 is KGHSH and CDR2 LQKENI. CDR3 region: CASSPLPPQPQETQYF. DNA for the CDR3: TGTGCCAGCTCACCACTCCCCCCACAACCCCAAGAGACCCAGTACTTC.

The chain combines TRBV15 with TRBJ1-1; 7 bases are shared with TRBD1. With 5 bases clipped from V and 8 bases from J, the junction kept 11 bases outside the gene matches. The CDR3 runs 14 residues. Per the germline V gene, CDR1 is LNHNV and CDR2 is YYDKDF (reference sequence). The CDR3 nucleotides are TGTGCCACCAGCCCATGGCCGGGACAGCTCGAAGCTTTCTTT. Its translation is CATSPWPGQLEAFF. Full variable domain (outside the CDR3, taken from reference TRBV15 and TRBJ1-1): DAMVIQNPRYQVTQFGKPVTLSCSQTLNHNVMYWYQQKSSQAPKLLFHYYDKDFNNEADTPDNFQSRRPNTSFCFLDIRSPGLGDTAMYLCATSPWPGQLEAFFGQGTRLTVV.

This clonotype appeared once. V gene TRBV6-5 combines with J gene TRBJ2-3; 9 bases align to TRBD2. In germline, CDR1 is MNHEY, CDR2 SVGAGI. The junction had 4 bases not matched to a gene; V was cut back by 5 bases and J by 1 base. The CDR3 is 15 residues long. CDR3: CASSRWTSGTDTQYF. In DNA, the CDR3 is TGTGCCAGCAGTCGATGGACTAGCGGCACAGATACGCAGTATTTT.

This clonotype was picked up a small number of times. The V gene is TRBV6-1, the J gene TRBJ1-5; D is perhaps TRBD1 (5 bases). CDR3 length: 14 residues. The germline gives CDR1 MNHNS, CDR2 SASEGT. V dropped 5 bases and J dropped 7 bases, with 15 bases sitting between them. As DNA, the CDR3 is TGTGCCAGCAGTCAGGACCGGGGCGCCCAGCCCCAGCATTTT. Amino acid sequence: CASSQDRGAQPQHF.

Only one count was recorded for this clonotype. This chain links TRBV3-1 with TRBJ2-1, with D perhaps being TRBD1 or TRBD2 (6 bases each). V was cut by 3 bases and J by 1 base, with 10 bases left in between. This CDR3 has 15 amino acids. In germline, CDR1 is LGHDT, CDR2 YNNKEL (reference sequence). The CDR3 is CASSQGGLSYNEQFF. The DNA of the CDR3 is TGTGCCAGCAGCCAGGGGGGCTTGTCCTACAATGAGCAGTTCTTC.

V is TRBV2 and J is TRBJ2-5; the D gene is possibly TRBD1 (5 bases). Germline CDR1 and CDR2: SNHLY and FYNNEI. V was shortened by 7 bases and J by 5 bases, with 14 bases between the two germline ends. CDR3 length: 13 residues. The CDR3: CASTQDILETQYF. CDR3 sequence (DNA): TGTGCCAGCACCCAGGACATATTGGAGACCCAGTACTTC.

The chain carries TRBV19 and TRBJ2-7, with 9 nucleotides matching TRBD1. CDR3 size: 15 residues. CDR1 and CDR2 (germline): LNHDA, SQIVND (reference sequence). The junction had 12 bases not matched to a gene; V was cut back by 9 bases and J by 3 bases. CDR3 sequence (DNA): TGTGCCAGCAGCCGCAGGGACAGGGCTGGCTACGAGCAGTACTTC. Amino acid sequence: CASSRRDRAGYEQYF.

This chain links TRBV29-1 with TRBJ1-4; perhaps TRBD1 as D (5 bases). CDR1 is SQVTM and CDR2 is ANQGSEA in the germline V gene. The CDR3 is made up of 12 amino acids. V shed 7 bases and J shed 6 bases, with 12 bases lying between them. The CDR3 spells CSAGGGDEKLFF. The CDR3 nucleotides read TGCAGCGCCGGTGGGGGGGATGAAAAACTGTTTTTT. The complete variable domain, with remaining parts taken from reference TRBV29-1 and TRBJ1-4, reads SAVISQKPSRDICQRGTSLTIQCQVDSQVTMMFWYRQQPGQSLTLIATANQGSEATYESGFVIDKFPISRPNLTFSTLTVSNMSPEDSSIYLCSAGGGDEKLFFGSGTQLSVL.

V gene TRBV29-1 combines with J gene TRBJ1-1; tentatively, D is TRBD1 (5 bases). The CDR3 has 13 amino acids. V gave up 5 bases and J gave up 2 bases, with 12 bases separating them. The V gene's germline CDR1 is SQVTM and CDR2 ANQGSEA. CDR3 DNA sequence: TGCAGCGTTTTAGGGCAGGGAAACACTGAAGCTTTCTTT. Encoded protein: CSVLGQGNTEAFF.

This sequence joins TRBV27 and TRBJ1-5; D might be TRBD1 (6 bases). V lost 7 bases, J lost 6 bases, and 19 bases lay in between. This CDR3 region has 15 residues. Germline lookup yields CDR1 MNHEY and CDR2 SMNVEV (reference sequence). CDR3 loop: CASTATGVSGQPQHF. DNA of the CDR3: TGTGCCAGCACCGCGACAGGCGTTTCAGGTCAGCCCCAGCATTTT.

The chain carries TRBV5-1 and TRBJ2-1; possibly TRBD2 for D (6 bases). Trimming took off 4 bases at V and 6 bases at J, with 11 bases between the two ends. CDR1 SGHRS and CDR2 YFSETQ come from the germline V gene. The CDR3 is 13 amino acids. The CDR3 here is CASSGLSGNEQFF. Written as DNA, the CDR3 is TGCGCCAGCAGCGGTCTTAGCGGCAATGAGCAGTTCTTC.

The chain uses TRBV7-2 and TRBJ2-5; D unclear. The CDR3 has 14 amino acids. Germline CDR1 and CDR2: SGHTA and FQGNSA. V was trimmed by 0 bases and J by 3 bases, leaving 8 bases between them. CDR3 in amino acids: CASSLARREETQYF. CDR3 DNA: TGTGCCAGCAGCTTAGCGAGAAGGGAAGAGACCCAGTACTTC.

The CDR3 DNA follows: TGCAGCGCCCGACAGGGTGGGAACACTGAAGCTTTCTTT. This translates into CSARQGGNTEAFF. The chain recombines TRBV29-1 with TRBJ1-1; 7 positions agree with TRBD1. The CDR3 has 13 amino acids. Trimming took 7 bases from V and 1 from J; bases not matched to a gene: 6. Germline loops: CDR1 SQVTM, CDR2 ANQGSEA.

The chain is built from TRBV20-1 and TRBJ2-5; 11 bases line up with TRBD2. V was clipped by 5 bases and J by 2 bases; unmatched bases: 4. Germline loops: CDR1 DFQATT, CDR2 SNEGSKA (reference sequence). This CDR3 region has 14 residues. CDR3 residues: CSAPGLADQETQYF. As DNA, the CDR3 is TGCAGTGCTCCGGGACTAGCGGATCAAGAGACCCAGTACTTC.

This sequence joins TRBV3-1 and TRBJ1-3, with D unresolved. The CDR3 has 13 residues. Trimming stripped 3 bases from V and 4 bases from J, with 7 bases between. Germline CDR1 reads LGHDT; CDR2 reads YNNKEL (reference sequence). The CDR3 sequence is CASSHFSGNTIYF. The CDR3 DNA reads TGTGCCAGCAGCCACTTCTCCGGAAACACCATATATTTT.

CDR3 sequence: CAAGQEVGEQYF. CDR3 sequence (DNA): TGTGCCGCGGGACAGGAGGTGGGAGAGCAGTACTTC. V is TRBV30 and J is TRBJ2-7; TRBD1 matches at 8 bases. Germline values: CDR1 GTSNPN, CDR2 SVGIG (reference sequence). The CDR3 has 12 residues. V lost 8 bases, J lost 7 bases, and 10 bases stayed unmatched.

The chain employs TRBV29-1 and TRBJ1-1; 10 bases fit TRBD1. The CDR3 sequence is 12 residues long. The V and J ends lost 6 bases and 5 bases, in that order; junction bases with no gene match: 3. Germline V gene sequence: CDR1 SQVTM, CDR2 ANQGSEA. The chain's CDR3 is CSVGQGWTEAFF. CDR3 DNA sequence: TGCAGCGTGGGACAGGGGTGGACTGAAGCTTTCTTT.

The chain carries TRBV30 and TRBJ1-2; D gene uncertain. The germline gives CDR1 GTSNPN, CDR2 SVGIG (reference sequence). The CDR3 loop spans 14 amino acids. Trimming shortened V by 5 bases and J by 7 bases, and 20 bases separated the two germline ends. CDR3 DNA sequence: TGTGCCTGGGATAGAGGCGTCCGTTCCGGTGGCTACACCTTC. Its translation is CAWDRGVRSGGYTF.

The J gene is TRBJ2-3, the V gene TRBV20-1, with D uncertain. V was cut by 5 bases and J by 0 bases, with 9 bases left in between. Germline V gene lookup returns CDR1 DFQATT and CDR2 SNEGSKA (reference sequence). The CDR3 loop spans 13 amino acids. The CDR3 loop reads CSAPPLSTDTQYF. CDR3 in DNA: TGCAGTGCTCCCCCTCTAAGCACAGATACGCAGTATTTT.

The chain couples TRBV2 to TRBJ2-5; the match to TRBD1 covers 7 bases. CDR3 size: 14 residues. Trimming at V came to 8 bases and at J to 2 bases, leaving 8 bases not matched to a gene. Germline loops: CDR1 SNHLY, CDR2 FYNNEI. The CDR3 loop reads CASERGLWQETQYF. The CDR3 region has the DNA TGTGCCAGCGAGAGGGGGCTATGGCAAGAGACCCAGTACTTC.

The CDR3, as DNA: TGTGCCAGCCGGGACAGGGAAAACACTGAAGCTTTCTTT. Residues: CASRDRENTEAFF. This chain joins TRBV27 and TRBJ1-1, with TRBD1 identical over 9 bases. This CDR3 spans 13 amino acids. V lost 8 bases, J lost 2 bases, and 3 bases stayed unmatched. CDR1 is MNHEY and CDR2 is SMNVEV in the germline V gene (reference sequence).

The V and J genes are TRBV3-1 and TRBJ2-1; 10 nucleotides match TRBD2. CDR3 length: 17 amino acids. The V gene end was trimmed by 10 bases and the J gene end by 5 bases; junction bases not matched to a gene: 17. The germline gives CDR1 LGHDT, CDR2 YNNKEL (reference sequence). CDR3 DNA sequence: TGTGCCACGGGCGGGTACCAGCTAGCGGGGGACAACAATGAGCAGTTCTTC. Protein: CATGGYQLAGDNNEQFF.

The CDR3 coding sequence is TGTGCCAGCAGTGGGGTACGGGGGAACACTGAAGCTTTCTTT. Protein sequence: CASSGVRGNTEAFF. The V and J genes are TRBV6-1 and TRBJ1-1; unclear D gene. CDR3 length: 14 residues. The V end lost 4 bases, the J end lost 1 base, and 10 bases lay between the germline ends. The V gene's germline CDR1 is MNHNS and CDR2 SASEGT.

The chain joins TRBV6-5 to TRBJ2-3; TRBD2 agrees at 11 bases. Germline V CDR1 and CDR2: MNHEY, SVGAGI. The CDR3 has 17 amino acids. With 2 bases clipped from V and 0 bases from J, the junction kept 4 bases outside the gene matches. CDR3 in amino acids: CASSYRTSGSSTDTQYF. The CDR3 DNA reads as TGTGCCAGCAGTTACCGGACTAGCGGGTCTAGCACAGATACGCAGTATTTT.

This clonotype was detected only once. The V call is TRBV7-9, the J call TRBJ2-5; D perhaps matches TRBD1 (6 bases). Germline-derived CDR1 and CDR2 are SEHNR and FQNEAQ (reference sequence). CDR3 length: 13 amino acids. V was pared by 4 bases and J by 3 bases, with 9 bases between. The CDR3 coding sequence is TGTGCCAGCAGCTCCGACAGGAAAGAGACCCAGTACTTC. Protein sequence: CASSSDRKETQYF.

For the CDR3, the DNA is TGTGCCAGCAGCGAGATAGATACGAGCACAGATACGCAGTATTTT. This gives the protein CASSEIDTSTDTQYF. The genes are TRBV2 and TRBJ2-3; D gene uncertain. Trimming shortened V by 6 bases and J by 0 bases, and 13 bases separated the two germline ends. The V gene's germline CDR1 is SNHLY and CDR2 FYNNEI. The CDR3 covers 15 residues.

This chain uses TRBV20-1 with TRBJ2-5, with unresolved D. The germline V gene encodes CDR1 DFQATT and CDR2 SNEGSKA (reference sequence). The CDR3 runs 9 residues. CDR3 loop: CTAQGAQYF. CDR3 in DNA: TGCACCGCCCAAGGAGCCCAGTACTTC.

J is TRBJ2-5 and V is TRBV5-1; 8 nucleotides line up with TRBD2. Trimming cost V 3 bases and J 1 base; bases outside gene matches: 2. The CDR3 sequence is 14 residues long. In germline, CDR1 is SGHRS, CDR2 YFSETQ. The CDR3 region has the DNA TGCGCCAGCAGCTGGAGCGGGGGCCAAGAGACCCAGTACTTC. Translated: CASSWSGGQETQYF.

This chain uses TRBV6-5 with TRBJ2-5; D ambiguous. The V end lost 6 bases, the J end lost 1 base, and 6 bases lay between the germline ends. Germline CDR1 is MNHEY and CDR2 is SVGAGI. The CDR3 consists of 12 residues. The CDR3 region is CASRAPQETQYF. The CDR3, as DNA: TGTGCCAGCAGGGCCCCCCAAGAGACCCAGTACTTC.

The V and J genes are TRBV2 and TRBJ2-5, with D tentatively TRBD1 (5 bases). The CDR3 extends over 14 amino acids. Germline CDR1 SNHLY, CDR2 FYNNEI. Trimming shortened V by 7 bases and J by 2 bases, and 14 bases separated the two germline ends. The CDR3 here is CASIRQQIQETQYF. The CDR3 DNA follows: TGTGCCAGCATAAGACAGCAAATTCAAGAGACCCAGTACTTC.